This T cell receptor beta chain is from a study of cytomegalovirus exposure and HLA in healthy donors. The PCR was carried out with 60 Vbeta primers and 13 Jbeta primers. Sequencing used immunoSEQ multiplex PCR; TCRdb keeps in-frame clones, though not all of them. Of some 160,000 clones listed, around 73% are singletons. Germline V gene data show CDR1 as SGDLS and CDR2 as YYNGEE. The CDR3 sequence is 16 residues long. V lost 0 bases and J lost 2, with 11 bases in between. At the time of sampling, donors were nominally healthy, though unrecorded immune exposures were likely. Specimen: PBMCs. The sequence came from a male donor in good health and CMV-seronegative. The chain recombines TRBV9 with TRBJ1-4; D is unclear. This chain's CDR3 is CASSVGTNPTNEKLFF. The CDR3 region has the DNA TGTGCCAGCAGCGTAGGAACAAATCCTACTAATGAAAAACTGTTTTTT.